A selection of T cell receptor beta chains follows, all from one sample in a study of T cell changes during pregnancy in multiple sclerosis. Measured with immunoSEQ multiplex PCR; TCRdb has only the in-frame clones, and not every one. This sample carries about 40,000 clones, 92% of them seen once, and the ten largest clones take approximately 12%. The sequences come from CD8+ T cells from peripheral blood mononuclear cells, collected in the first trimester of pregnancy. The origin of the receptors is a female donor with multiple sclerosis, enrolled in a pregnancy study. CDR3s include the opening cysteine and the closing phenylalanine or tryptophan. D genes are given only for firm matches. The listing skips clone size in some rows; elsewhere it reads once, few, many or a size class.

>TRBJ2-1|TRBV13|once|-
CASREEPKREQFF
TGTGCCAGCAGGGAGGAACCCAAGAGGGAGCAGTTCTTC
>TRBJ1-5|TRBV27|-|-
CASRTANQPQHF
TGTGCCAGCAGGACAGCCAATCAGCCCCAGCATTTT
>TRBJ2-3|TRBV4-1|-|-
CASSQRADTQYF
TGCGCCAGCAGCCAAAGAGCAGATACGCAGTATTTT
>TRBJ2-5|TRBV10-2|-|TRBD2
CASMEGTSGRFQETQYF
TGCGCCAGCATGGAGGGAACTAGCGGGAGATTCCAAGAGACCCAGTACTTC
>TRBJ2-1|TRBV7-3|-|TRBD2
CASSLVPSGDEQFF
TGTGCCAGCAGCTTAGTCCCTAGCGGGGATGAGCAGTTCTTC
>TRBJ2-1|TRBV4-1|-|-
CASSQVSGTGYNNEQFF
TGCGCCAGCAGCCAAGTAAGCGGCACAGGGTACAACAATGAGCAGTTCTTC
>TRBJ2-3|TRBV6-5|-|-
CASGDLPSTDTQYF
TGTGCCAGCGGAGACCTCCCTAGCACAGATACGCAGTATTTT
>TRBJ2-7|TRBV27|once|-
CASGPTYEQYF
TGTGCCAGCGGTCCTACTTACGAGCAGTACTTC
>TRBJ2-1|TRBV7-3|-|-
CASSPTGNEQFF
TGTGCCAGCAGCCCTACGGGGAATGAGCAGTTCTTC
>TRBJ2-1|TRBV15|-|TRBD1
CATSGGQGPSYNEQFF
TGTGCCACCAGTGGAGGACAGGGCCCCTCCTACAATGAGCAGTTCTTC
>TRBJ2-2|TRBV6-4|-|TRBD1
CASSDQDRGPTGELFF
TGTGCCAGCAGTGACCAGGACAGGGGGCCAACCGGGGAGCTGTTTTTT
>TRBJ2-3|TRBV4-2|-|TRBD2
CASSQGALGLAGDVRTDTQYF
TGTGCCAGCAGCCAAGGGGCACTGGGGCTAGCGGGGGACGTTCGGACAGATACGCAGTATTTT
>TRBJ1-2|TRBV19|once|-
CASSIPQGGEGYTF
TGTGCCAGTAGTATCCCCCAGGGAGGTGAAGGCTACACCTTC
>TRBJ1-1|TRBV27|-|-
CASSVNPGMNTEAFF
TGTGCCAGCAGCGTTAACCCAGGGATGAACACTGAAGCTTTCTTT
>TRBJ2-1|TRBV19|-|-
CASSISYDDNEQFF
TGTGCCAGTAGTATTAGTTATGATGACAATGAGCAGTTCTTC
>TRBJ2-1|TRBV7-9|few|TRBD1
CASSFDRGTGKRNEQFF
TGTGCCAGCAGCTTTGATCGCGGGACAGGGAAGAGGAATGAGCAGTTCTTC
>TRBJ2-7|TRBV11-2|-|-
CASSVSPVGGSYEQYF
TGTGCCAGCAGCGTTAGTCCGGTAGGGGGTTCCTACGAGCAGTACTTC
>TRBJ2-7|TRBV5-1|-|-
CASSLDRDPHEQYF
TGCGCCAGCAGCTTGGACAGGGATCCTCACGAGCAGTACTTC
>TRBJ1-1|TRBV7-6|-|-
CASRSGGGTEAFF
TGTGCCAGCAGGTCTGGGGGCGGCACTGAAGCTTTCTTT
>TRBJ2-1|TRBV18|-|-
CASSRPLDRNYNEQFF
TGTGCCAGCTCAAGGCCCTTGGACAGAAACTACAATGAGCAGTTCTTC
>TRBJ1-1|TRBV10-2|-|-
CASKWGVNTEAFF
TGCGCCAGCAAGTGGGGGGTAAACACTGAAGCTTTCTTT
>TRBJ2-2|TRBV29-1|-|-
CSVGQTNTGELFF
TGCAGCGTTGGACAGACGAACACCGGGGAGCTGTTTTTT
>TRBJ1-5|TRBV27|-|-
CASSPTTVPSNQPQHF
TGTGCCAGCAGTCCGACGACAGTTCCAAGCAATCAGCCCCAGCATTTT
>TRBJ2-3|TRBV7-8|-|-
CASRLRDFSTDTQYF
TGTGCCAGCAGGCTCCGGGACTTTAGCACAGATACGCAGTATTTT
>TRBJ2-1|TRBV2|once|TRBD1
CASSEGTETYNEQFF
TGTGCCAGCAGTGAGGGGACAGAAACCTACAATGAGCAGTTCTTC
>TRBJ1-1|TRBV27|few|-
CASSIHRAAEAFF
TGTGCCAGCAGTATCCACAGGGCGGCGGAAGCTTTCTTT
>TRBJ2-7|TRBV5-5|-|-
CASSLGGPGNEQYF
TGTGCCAGCAGCTTAGGAGGGCCCGGCAACGAGCAGTACTTC
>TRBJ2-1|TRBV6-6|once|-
CASSYRRNEQFF
TGTGCCAGCAGTTACAGGAGGAATGAGCAGTTCTTC
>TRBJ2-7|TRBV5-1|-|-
CASSLDVNPSYEQYF
TGCGCCAGCAGCTTGGACGTGAACCCCAGCTACGAGCAGTACTTC
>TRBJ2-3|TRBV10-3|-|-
CAISEKRYTDTQYF
TGTGCCATCAGTGAGAAGCGGTACACAGATACGCAGTATTTT
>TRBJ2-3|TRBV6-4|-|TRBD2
CASSPSSGGHTDTQYF
TGTGCCAGCAGTCCTTCTAGCGGGGGCCACACAGATACGCAGTATTTT
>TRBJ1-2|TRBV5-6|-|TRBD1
CASSPIGTGVGYTF
TGTGCCAGCAGCCCGATAGGGACAGGGGTCGGCTACACCTTC
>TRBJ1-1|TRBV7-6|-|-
CASRRPGLDLNTEAFF
TGTGCCAGCAGGAGGCCGGGTCTCGACCTGAACACTGAAGCTTTCTTT
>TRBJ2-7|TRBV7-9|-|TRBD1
CASSPGTGHEQYF
TGTGCCAGCAGCCCCGGGACAGGGCACGAGCAGTACTTC
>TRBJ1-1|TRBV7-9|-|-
CASSLVGGMDTEAFF
TGTGCCAGCAGCTTAGTCGGGGGGATGGACACTGAAGCTTTCTTT
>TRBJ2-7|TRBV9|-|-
CASGAFDEQYF
TGTGCCAGCGGGGCTTTCGACGAGCAGTACTTC
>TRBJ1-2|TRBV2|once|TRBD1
CASSGTGQGVPFYGYTF
TGTGCCAGCAGTGGAACGGGACAGGGGGTCCCCTTCTATGGCTACACCTTC
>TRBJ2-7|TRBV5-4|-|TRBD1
CASSPGTDHYEQYF
TGTGCCAGCAGCCCCGGGACAGATCACTACGAGCAGTACTTC
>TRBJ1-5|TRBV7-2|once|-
CASSLARSQPQHF
TGTGCCAGCAGCTTAGCAAGGAGTCAGCCCCAGCATTTT
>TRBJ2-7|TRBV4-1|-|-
CASSQGPGREQYF
TGCGCCAGCAGCCAAGGACCTGGCAGGGAGCAGTACTTC
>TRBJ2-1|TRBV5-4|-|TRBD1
CASRLTTGPESEQFF
TGTGCCAGCAGATTAACGACAGGGCCCGAGAGTGAGCAGTTCTTC
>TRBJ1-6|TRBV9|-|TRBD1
CASSADRGNSPLHF
TGTGCCAGCAGCGCGGACAGGGGTAATTCACCCCTCCACTTT
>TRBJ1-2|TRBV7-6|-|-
CASSLGQVHGYTF
TGTGCCAGCAGCTTAGGTCAGGTCCATGGCTACACCTTC
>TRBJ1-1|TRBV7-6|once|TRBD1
CASSLMDREVTEAFF
TGTGCCAGCAGCTTAATGGACAGGGAGGTGACTGAAGCTTTCTTT
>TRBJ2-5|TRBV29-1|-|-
CSVEGQTGGETQYF
TGCAGCGTTGAAGGCCAGACAGGAGGAGAGACCCAGTACTTC
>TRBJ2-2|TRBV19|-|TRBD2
CARYFGGVGAGELFF
TGTGCCAGATACTTCGGGGGGGTCGGGGCCGGGGAGCTGTTTTTT
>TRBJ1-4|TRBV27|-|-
CASSLNSGQEKLFF
TGTGCCAGCAGTTTGAATAGCGGGCAAGAAAAACTGTTTTTT
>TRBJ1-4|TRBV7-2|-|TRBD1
CASSFRTGTGATNEKLFF
TGTGCCAGCAGCTTCCGGACAGGGACTGGGGCAACTAATGAAAAACTGTTTTTT
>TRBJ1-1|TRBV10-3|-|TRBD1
CAISEPSGTGGGNTEAFF
TGTGCCATCAGTGAGCCCTCCGGGACAGGGGGTGGAAACACTGAAGCTTTCTTT
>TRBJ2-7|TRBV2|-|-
CASSRRGGDVPYEQYF
TGTGCCAGCAGCCGGCGTGGAGGGGATGTCCCCTACGAGCAGTACTTC
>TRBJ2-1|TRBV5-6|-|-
CASSLGSGKQFF
TGTGCCAGCAGCTTGGGCTCAGGCAAGCAGTTCTTC
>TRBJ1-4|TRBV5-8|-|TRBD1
CASSLGQGGNEKLFF
TGTGCCAGCAGCTTAGGACAGGGAGGAAATGAAAAACTGTTTTTT
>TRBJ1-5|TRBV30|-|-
CACGGRSGNQPQHF
TGTGCCTGCGGGGGGCGAAGTGGCAATCAGCCCCAGCATTTT
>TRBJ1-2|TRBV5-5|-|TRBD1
CASSPERTGNYGYTF
TGTGCCAGCAGCCCGGAACGGACAGGGAACTATGGCTACACCTTC
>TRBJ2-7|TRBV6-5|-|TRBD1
CASSRTGPYEQYF
TGTGCCAGCAGCCGGACAGGGCCCTACGAGCAGTACTTC
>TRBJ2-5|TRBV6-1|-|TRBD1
CASSEALPGQFLETQYF
TGTGCCAGCAGTGAAGCACTACCGGGACAGTTTCTAGAGACCCAGTACTTC
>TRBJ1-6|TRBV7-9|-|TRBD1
CASSLAQGNNSPLHF
TGTGCCAGCAGCTTAGCACAGGGGAATAATTCACCCCTCCACTTT
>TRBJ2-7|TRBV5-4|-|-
CASSLEQGTYEQYF
TGTGCCAGCAGCTTGGAGCAGGGAACCTACGAGCAGTACTTC
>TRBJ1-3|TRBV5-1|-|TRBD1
CASSLGTGSGNTIYF
TGCGCCAGCAGCTTGGGGACAGGGTCTGGAAACACCATATATTTT